This passage covers 27 T cell receptor beta chains from one sample sequenced in a study of T cell repertoires in cytomegalovirus infection. MiXCR, run by TCRdb on the reads, gives a single entry per CDR3 protein. The table records 750,000 to 950,000 distinct CDR3 sequences, just under 30% of them present only once. These receptors have no identified antigens. Sequenced material: cultured CD8+ T cells from PBMCs, taken from culture after CMV antigen stimulation. Source of these receptors: a human donor in good health (CMV status not recorded). Some clones in this sample may be carry-over from other donors' samples.

This rearrangement joins TRBV6-2 or TRBV6-3 to TRBJ1-2; D possibly corresponds to TRBD1 (5 bases). This CDR3 is 13 amino acids long. Trimming pared 9 bases from V and 6 bases from J, leaving 17 bases between. Germline-derived CDR1 and CDR2 are MNHEY and SVGEGT. CDR3 bases: TGTGCCAGTCTTGGGACCGAGGGACATGGCTACACCTTC. As protein: CASLGTEGHGYTF.

The V call is TRBV4-1, the J call TRBJ1-1; D is possibly TRBD1 (6 bases). The germline V gene has CDR1 MGHRA and CDR2 YSYEKL. The CDR3 contains 14 residues. The V end lost 1 base, the J end lost 8 bases, and 14 bases lay between the germline ends. As DNA, the CDR3 is TGCGCCAGCAGCCAAGTAAGGGGGAACAGCGAAGCTTTCTTT. Translation: CASSQVRGNSEAFF.

This rearrangement joins TRBV5-4 to TRBJ2-5; D is uncertain. Germline lookup yields CDR1 SGHNT and CDR2 YYREEE (reference sequence). Trimming cost V 6 bases and J 2 bases, with 11 bases left between them. The CDR3 runs to 13 residues. The CDR3 DNA sequence: TGTGCCAGCACCCAGACTCCTCAAGAGACCCAGTACTTC. Residues: CASTQTPQETQYF.

This chain links TRBV28 with TRBJ2-1; D is perhaps TRBD2 (7 bases). CDR1 MDHEN and CDR2 SYDVKM come from the germline V gene. This CDR3 has 15 residues. Trimming removed 6 bases from V and 3 bases from J, with 15 bases in between. CDR3 amino acids: CASRGGAVYYNEQFF. The CDR3 DNA reads as TGTGCCAGCAGGGGGGGGGCCGTATACTACAATGAGCAGTTCTTC.

The V gene is TRBV12-3 or TRBV12-4, the J gene TRBJ2-1; TRBD2 matches 12 bases. Trimming took 3 bases from V and 7 from J; bases not matched to a gene: 10. The CDR3 is 17 amino acids. The CDR3 sequence: CASSFHLAGGPLNEQFF. For the CDR3, the DNA is TGTGCCAGCAGTTTTCACCTAGCGGGGGGGCCTTTAAATGAGCAGTTCTTC.

This clonotype appeared a few times. DNA of the CDR3: TGTGCCAGCAAATTAGGGTGGGGGAGCAATCAGCCCCAGCATTTT. Amino acid sequence: CASKLGWGSNQPQHF. This chain links TRBV28 with TRBJ1-5, with D tentatively TRBD1 (5 bases). The V and J ends lost 7 bases and 1 base respectively, with 14 bases between them. CDR3 length: 15 residues. Germline V lookup: CDR1 MDHEN, CDR2 SYDVKM.

This clonotype was seen at least ten times. The gene calls are TRBV12-3 or TRBV12-4 and TRBJ1-5; D not certain. This CDR3 has 12 residues. The germline V and J ends were trimmed by 1 base and 5 bases, with 3 bases remaining between them. CDR3 in amino acids: CASSLGYQPQHF. CDR3 nucleotide sequence: TGTGCCAGCAGTTTAGGGTATCAGCCCCAGCATTTT.

This clonotype has a handful of counts. The rearrangement uses TRBV12-3 or TRBV12-4 and TRBJ1-6, with D possibly being TRBD1 (5 bases). The CDR3 loop spans 15 amino acids. Trimming took off 3 bases at V and 6 bases at J, with 12 bases between the two ends. CDR3 residues: CASSLRGSPNSPLHF. CDR3 nucleotide sequence: TGTGCCAGCAGTTTGAGGGGATCCCCTAATTCACCCCTCCACTTT.

This clonotype was observed a few times. This chain's CDR3 is CASRRDSPYEQYF. In DNA form, the CDR3 reads TGTGCCAGCAGGAGGGACAGCCCGTACGAGCAGTACTTC. The gene calls are TRBV7-9 and TRBJ2-7; 7 bases match TRBD1. Germline assignment: CDR1 SEHNR and CDR2 FQNEAQ (reference sequence). The CDR3 spans 13 residues. The V segment lost 6 bases and the J segment 4 bases; nucleotides outside the gene matches: 6.

The chain uses TRBV20-1 and TRBJ1-2, with a tentative D call TRBD1 (5 bases). Per germline, CDR1 DFQATT and CDR2 SNEGSKA (reference sequence). The CDR3 consists of 12 residues. V was clipped by 4 bases and J by 0 bases, with 6 bases between them. The CDR3, as DNA: TGCAGTGCTACCAGGGCTAACTATGGCTACACCTTC. It encodes CSATRANYGYTF.

V and J are TRBV2 and TRBJ2-5; maybe TRBD1 (6 bases). V lost 10 bases and J lost 3, with 15 bases in between. The CDR3 runs 13 residues. CDR1 and CDR2 (germline): SNHLY, FYNNEI. CDR3 sequence: CAIDGDTKETQYF. The CDR3 coding sequence is TGTGCCATTGACGGGGACACAAAAGAGACCCAGTACTTC.

On this clonotype: A much larger clone lies one base from this, so it may be a read error. This sequence joins TRBV7-9 and TRBJ2-7; D could derive from TRBD1 or TRBD2 (5 bases each). V gave up 6 bases and J gave up 6 bases, with 18 bases separating them. The germline CDR1 and CDR2 sequences are SEHNR and FQNEAQ (reference sequence). CDR3 length equals 14 residues. CDR3 nucleotides: TGTGCCAGCAGACCCCCGGTAGAGGGACCCGAGCAGTACTTC. It codes for CASRPPVEGPEQYF.

About this clonotype itself: The germline gene is not matched at one end of the junction; a read error may be the cause. The V and J genes are TRBV7-2 and TRBJ2-5; D ambiguous. CDR1 and CDR2 from the germline V gene are SGHTA and FQGNSA. The CDR3 length is 11 residues. The CDR3 sequence is CASSLVENQYF. CDR3 DNA sequence: TGTGCCAGCAGCTTAGTCGAGAACCAGTACTTC.

The chain is built from TRBV7-9 and TRBJ2-5; D gene unclear. The germline V gene has CDR1 SEHNR and CDR2 FQNEAQ (reference sequence). The germline V and J ends were trimmed by 5 bases and 3 bases, with 13 bases remaining between them. The CDR3 runs 14 residues. CDR3 nucleotide sequence: TGTGCCAGCAGCCCTCCCGAGATAGAAGAGACCCAGTACTTC. It encodes CASSPPEIEETQYF.

This clonotype turned up a few times. This CDR3 reads CASSLRAGDPYEQYV. The CDR3 nucleotides are TGTGCCAGCAGCTTGAGAGCGGGGGATCCCTACGAGCAGTACGTC. The chain has TRBV5-5 and TRBJ2-7; 8 nucleotides line up with TRBD2. Per germline, CDR1 SGHKS and CDR2 YYEKEE (reference sequence). The ends lost 1 base at V and 2 bases at J; junction bases unmatched: 5. This CDR3 contains 15 residues.

The rearrangement uses TRBV7-2 and TRBJ1-6; D possibly corresponds to TRBD1 (5 bases). The germline V gene has CDR1 SGHTA and CDR2 FQGNSA. V lost 1 base to trimming and J lost 8 bases, with 12 bases between them. The CDR3 is made up of 15 amino acids. CDR3 in DNA: TGTGCCAGCAGCTTAGTTCCAGGGCTTGATTCACCCCTCCACTTT. This translates into CASSLVPGLDSPLHF.

This clonotype was observed a few times. The gene calls are TRBV7-6 and TRBJ2-6; 8 bases align to TRBD1. This CDR3 is built from 19 residues. Germline V gives CDR1 SGHVS, CDR2 FNYEAQ. With 0 bases clipped from V and 0 bases from J, the junction kept 7 bases outside the gene matches. CDR3 nucleotides: TGTGCCAGCAGCTTAGCAGTGACAGGGGATCTCTCTGGGGCCAACGTCCTGACTTTC. As protein: CASSLAVTGDLSGANVLTF.

This chain uses TRBV5-1 with TRBJ1-1; 8 nucleotides match TRBD1. Germline values: CDR1 SGHRS, CDR2 YFSETQ. This CDR3 region has 14 residues. V lost 7 bases and J lost 1; bases outside the gene matches: 6. As DNA, the CDR3 is TGCGCCAGCGGACTAGGGACAGGGAACACTGAAGCTTTCTTT. It translates to CASGLGTGNTEAFF.

This clonotype was counted only a few times. The V gene is TRBV27, the J gene TRBJ1-5; D uncertain. In germline, CDR1 is MNHEY, CDR2 SMNVEV (reference sequence). The CDR3 length is 12 residues. V gave up 6 bases and J gave up 9 bases, with 12 bases separating them. The CDR3 nucleotides are TGTGCCAGCAGAAGTGGGAACGGGCCCCAGCATTTT. This encodes CASRSGNGPQHF.

This chain links TRBV27 with TRBJ2-7; TRBD1 aligns across 10 bases. This CDR3 region has 15 residues. In germline, CDR1 is MNHEY, CDR2 SMNVEV (reference sequence). J lost 2 bases, V lost 5 bases, and 6 bases had no gene match. The CDR3 DNA reads TGTGCCAGCAGTCCCGGACAGGGGGGGGCCTACGAGCAGTACTTC. Amino acid sequence: CASSPGQGGAYEQYF.

The V gene is TRBV4-3, the J gene TRBJ1-2, with TRBD1 as a possible D gene (5 bases). The germline V and J ends were trimmed by 0 bases and 2 bases, with 16 bases remaining between them. The CDR3 extends over 17 amino acids. The germline CDR1 and CDR2 sequences are LGHNA and YSLEER. CDR3 bases: TGCGCCAGCAGCCAAGATCCCGTCGAGGGGATGAACTATGGCTACACCTTC. Translation: CASSQDPVEGMNYGYTF.

The V and J genes are TRBV25-1 and TRBJ2-3; no clear D. This CDR3 spans 13 amino acids. V was cut by 7 bases and J by 4 bases, with 12 bases left in between. The germline V gene has CDR1 MGHDK and CDR2 SYGVNS. CDR3 amino acids: CASNHLAADTQYF. The CDR3 coding sequence is TGTGCCAGCAACCACTTAGCTGCAGATACGCAGTATTTT.

The J gene is TRBJ1-1, the V gene TRBV7-6, with 9 bases matching TRBD1. The V and J ends lost 1 base and 1 base, in that order; junction bases with no gene match: 4. Per germline, CDR1 SGHVS and CDR2 FNYEAQ. The CDR3 consists of 16 residues. The CDR3 loop is CASSLGTGDQNTEAFF. The DNA of the CDR3 is TGTGCCAGCAGCTTAGGGACAGGGGACCAGAACACTGAAGCTTTCTTT.

In the case of this clonotype: At one of its ends the junction is not consistent with the germline gene, which may arise from a read error. As DNA, the CDR3 is TGTGCCAGCAGCTTAAACTATGGCTGCACCTTC. As protein: CASSLNYGCTF. The chain recombines TRBV7-4 with TRBJ1-2, with no clear D. CDR3 length equals 11 residues. Germline V CDR1 and CDR2: SGHVT, SQSDAQ.

J is TRBJ1-5 and V is TRBV6-5; 10 bases agree with TRBD1. CDR3 length: 17 amino acids. The V segment lost 6 bases and the J segment 9 bases; nucleotides outside the gene matches: 17. Germline V gene data show CDR1 as MNHEY and CDR2 as SVGAGI. The CDR3 region has the DNA TGTGCCAGCAGCCGGCATACCCCGGGACAGGGGATCTCGCCCCAGCATTTT. Translated, it gives CASSRHTPGQGISPQHF.

This clonotype turned up a few times. The chain uses TRBV28 and TRBJ1-5; the D is unclear. V was shortened by 3 bases and J by 9 bases, with 12 bases between the two germline ends. Germline loops: CDR1 MDHEN, CDR2 SYDVKM. The CDR3 spans 13 residues. DNA for the CDR3: TGTGCCAGCAGTTTCATGACGTCCTCGCCCCAGCATTTT. The encoded protein is CASSFMTSSPQHF. Filled out from reference TRBV28 and TRBJ1-5, the complete variable domain reads DVKVTQSSRYLVKRTGEKVFLECVQDMDHENMFWYRQDPGLGLRLIYFSYDVKMKEKGDIPEGYSVSREKKERFSLILESASTNQTSMYLCASSFMTSSPQHFGDGTRLSIL.

The CDR3 region has the DNA TGTGCCAGCAGTTTAAGGGGCGGCAAGGGAGATACGCAGTATTTT. It is translated as CASSLRGGKGDTQYF. The V gene is TRBV27, the J gene TRBJ2-3; possible D gene TRBD1, 5 bases. From germline, CDR1 is MNHEY and CDR2 SMNVEV (reference sequence). V lost 2 bases and J 5 bases, leaving 14 bases between the germline ends. The CDR3 is 15 amino acids.